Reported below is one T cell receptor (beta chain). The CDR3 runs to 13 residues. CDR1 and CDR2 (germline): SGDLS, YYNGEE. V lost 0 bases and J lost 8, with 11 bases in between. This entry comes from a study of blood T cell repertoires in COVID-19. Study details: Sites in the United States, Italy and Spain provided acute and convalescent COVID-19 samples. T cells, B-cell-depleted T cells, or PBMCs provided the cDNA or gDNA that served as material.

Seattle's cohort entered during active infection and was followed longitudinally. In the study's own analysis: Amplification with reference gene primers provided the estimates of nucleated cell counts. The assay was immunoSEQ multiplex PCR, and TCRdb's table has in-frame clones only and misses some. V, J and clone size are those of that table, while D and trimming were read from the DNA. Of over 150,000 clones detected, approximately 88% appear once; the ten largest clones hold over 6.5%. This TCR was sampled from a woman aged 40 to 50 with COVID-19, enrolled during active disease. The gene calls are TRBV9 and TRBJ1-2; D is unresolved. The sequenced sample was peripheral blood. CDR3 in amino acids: CASSVVTGGGYTF. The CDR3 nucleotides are TGTGCCAGCAGCGTAGTTACGGGTGGAGGCTACACCTTC.